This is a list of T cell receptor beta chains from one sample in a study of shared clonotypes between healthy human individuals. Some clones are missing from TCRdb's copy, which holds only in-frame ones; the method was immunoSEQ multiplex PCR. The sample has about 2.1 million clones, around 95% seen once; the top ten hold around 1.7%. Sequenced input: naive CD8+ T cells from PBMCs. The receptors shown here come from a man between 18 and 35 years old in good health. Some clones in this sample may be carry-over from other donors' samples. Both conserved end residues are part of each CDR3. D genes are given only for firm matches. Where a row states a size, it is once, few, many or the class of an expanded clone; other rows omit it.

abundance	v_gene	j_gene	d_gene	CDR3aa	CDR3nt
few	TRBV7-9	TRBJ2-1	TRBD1	CASSTQGADEQFF	TGTGCCAGCAGCACACAGGGGGCCGATGAGCAGTTCTTC
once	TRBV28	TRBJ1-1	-	CASSQQREMNTEAFF	TGTGCCAGCAGCCAACAGCGGGAAATGAACACTGAAGCTTTCTTT
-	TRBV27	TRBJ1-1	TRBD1	CASSWTGMRNTEAFF	TGTGCCAGCAGCTGGACAGGGATGAGGAACACTGAAGCTTTCTTT
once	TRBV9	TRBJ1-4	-	CASSVGREGGSLFF	TGTGCCAGCAGCGTAGGTAGGGAGGGGGGAAGTCTGTTTTTT
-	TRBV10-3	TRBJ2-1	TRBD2	CAISESASGEYNEQFF	TGTGCCATCAGTGAGTCGGCTAGCGGGGAGTACAATGAGCAGTTCTTC
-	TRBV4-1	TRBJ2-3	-	CASSHPTTKTQYF	TGCGCCAGCAGCCACCCTACCACTAAAACGCAGTATTTT
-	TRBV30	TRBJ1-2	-	CAWTPGVTTNYGYTF	TGTGCCTGGACCCCGGGGGTCACCACTAACTATGGCTACACCTTC
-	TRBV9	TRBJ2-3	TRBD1	CASSVWDRGTDTQYF	TGTGCCAGCAGCGTCTGGGACAGGGGCACAGATACGCAGTATTTT
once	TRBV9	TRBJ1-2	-	CASSVVGSPNYGYTF	TGTGCCAGCAGCGTAGTGGGCAGCCCTAACTATGGCTACACCTTC
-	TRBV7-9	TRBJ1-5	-	CASSRSDWRDQPQHF	TGTGCCAGCAGCCGATCGGATTGGCGAGATCAGCCCCAGCATTTT
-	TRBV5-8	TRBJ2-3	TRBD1	CASRDRGRTDTQYF	TGTGCCAGCCGGGACAGGGGGAGAACAGATACGCAGTATTTT
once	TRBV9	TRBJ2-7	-	CASSVGTSRAYEQYF	TGTGCCAGCAGCGTCGGGACATCCAGAGCCTACGAGCAGTACTTC
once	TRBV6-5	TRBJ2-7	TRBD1	CASTTGQGASDEQYF	TGTGCCAGCACTACGGGACAGGGGGCGTCGGACGAGCAGTACTTC
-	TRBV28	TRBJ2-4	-	CASEGGYIQYF	TGTGCCAGCGAAGGGGGGTACATTCAGTACTTC
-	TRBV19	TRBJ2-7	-	CASSPGAFYEQYF	TGTGCCAGTAGCCCGGGGGCGTTCTACGAGCAGTACTTC
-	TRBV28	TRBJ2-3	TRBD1	CASSLRQGMGTDTQYF	TGTGCCAGCAGCTTACGACAGGGGATGGGCACAGATACGCAGTATTTT
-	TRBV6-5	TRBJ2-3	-	CASKGDTQYF	TGTGCCAGCAAAGGAGATACGCAGTATTTT
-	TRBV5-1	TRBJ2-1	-	CASSPQLLSSYNEQFF	TGCGCCAGCAGCCCCCAGCTGCTCAGCTCCTACAATGAGCAGTTCTTC
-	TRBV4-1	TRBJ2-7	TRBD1	CASSQDRGTDRYEQYF	TGCGCCAGCAGCCAAGATAGAGGGACAGACCGTTACGAGCAGTACTTC
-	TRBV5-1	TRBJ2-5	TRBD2	CASSLATSGKETQYF	TGCGCCAGCAGCTTGGCGACTAGCGGGAAAGAGACCCAGTACTTC
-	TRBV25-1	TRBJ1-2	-	CASSDSRGPANYGYTF	TGTGCCAGCAGTGATTCTCGGGGGCCAGCTAACTATGGCTACACCTTC
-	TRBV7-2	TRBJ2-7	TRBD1	CASSLRDRGLFGDEQYF	TGTGCCAGCAGCCTCCGTGACAGGGGGCTATTCGGGGACGAGCAGTACTTC
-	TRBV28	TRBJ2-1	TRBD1	CASSRRGQGYYNEQFF	TGTGCCAGCAGTCGACGGGGACAGGGGTACTACAATGAGCAGTTCTTC
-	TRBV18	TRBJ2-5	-	CASSPGSLQETQYF	TGTGCCAGCTCACCCGGCAGCCTCCAAGAGACCCAGTACTTC
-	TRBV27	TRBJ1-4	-	CASSLSKTGYGKLFF	TGTGCCAGCAGTTTATCCAAGACCGGATACGGAAAACTGTTTTTT
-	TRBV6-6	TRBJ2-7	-	CASSYWSQVSPEQYF	TGTGCCAGCAGTTACTGGAGTCAGGTGAGCCCCGAGCAGTACTTC
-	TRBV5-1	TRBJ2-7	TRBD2	CASSEERVLAGGYEQYF	TGCGCCAGCAGCGAAGAAAGAGTACTAGCGGGAGGATACGAGCAGTACTTC
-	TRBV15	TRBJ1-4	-	CATSAARGEKLFF	TGTGCCACCAGCGCAGCCCGCGGTGAAAAACTGTTTTTT
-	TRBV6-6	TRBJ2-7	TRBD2	CASSTGLAGFYEQYF	TGTGCCAGCAGTACGGGACTAGCGGGGTTCTACGAGCAGTACTTC
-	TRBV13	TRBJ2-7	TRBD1	CASSKDRVREQYF	TGTGCCAGCAGCAAGGACAGGGTGAGAGAGCAGTACTTC
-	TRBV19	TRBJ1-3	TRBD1	CATCPRDRAEGIPGNTIYF	TGTGCCACGTGCCCGCGGGACAGGGCAGAGGGGATCCCTGGAAACACCATATATTTT
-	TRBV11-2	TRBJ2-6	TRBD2	CASSQIAGEYFSGANVLTF	TGTGCCAGCAGCCAAATAGCGGGGGAATATTTCTCTGGGGCCAACGTCCTGACTTTC
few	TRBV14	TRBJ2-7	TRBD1	CASSRRTGGYEQYF	TGTGCCAGCAGCCGCAGGACAGGGGGATACGAGCAGTACTTC
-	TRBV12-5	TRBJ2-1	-	CASGLASPTGLGNEQFF	TGTGCTAGTGGTTTGGCTTCCCCCACGGGTCTCGGCAATGAGCAGTTCTTC
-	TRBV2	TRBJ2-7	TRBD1	CASRGTGERYEQYF	TGTGCCAGCAGGGGGACAGGGGAAAGGTACGAGCAGTACTTC
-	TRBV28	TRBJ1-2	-	CASSDWGSHYGYTF	TGTGCCAGCAGCGATTGGGGGTCCCACTATGGCTACACCTTC